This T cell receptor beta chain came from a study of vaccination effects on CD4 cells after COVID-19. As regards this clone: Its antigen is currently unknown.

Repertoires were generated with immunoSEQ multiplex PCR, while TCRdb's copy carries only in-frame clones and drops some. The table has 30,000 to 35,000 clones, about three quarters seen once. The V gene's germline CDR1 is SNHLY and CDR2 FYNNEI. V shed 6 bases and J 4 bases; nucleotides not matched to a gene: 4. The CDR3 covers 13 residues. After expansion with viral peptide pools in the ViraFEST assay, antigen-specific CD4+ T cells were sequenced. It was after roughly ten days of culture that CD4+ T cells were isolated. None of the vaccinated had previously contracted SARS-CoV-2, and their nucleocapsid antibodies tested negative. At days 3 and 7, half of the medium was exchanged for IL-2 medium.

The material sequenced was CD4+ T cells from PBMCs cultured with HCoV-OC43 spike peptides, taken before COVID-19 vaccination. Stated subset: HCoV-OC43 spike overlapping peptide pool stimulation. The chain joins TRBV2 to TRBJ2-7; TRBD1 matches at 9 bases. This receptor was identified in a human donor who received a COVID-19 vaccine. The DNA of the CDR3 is TGTGCCAGCAGAACAGGGGGCGGGTACGAGCAGTACTTC. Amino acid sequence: CASRTGGGYEQYF.